The present TCR beta chain was sequenced within a study of T-cell memory formation after mild COVID-19. Broader study findings: Later expanders leaned CD4+, whereas day 15 to 85 contracting clones were balanced CD4/CD8. The study detected some responding clones in pre-infection memory, suggesting cross-reactive memory joined.

TCRdb ran MiXCR on the 5' RACE reads and lists one entry per CDR3 protein. Altogether fewer than 60,000 distinct CDR3 sequences are present, 12% being singletons, with the ten largest covering approximately 23%. Regarding this clonotype: The antigen is undetermined.

Germline-derived CDR1 and CDR2 are SGHTA and FQGNSA. CDR3 size: 16 residues. Unmatched junction bases numbered 2, after V lost 0 bases and J lost 2 bases. The V and J genes are TRBV7-2 and TRBJ2-5, with TRBD2 identical over 11 bases. The sequencing sample was made of PBMCs or a T cell subset sorted from them (not recorded which). The receptor was derived from a man between 18 and 35 years old who had mild COVID-19 (a few samples of this study predate the infection). Cell type and time point are not known. The CDR3 bases are TGTGCCAGCAGCTTAGCCCCTAGCGGGGGGCAAGAGACCCAGTACTTC. Translated, it gives CASSLAPSGGQETQYF.